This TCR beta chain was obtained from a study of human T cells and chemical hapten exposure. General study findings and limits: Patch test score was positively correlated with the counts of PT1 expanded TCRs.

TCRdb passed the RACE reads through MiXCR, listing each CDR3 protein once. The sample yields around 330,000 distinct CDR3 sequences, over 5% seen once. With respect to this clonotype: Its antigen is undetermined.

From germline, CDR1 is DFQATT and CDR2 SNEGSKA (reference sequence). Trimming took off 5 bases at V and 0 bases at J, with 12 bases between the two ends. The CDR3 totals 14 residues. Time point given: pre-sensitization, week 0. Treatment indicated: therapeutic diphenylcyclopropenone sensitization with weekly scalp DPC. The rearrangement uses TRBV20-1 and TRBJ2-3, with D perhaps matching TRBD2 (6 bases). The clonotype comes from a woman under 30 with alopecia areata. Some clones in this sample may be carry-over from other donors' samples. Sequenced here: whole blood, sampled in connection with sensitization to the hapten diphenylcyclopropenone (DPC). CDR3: CSAGGWSSTDTQYF. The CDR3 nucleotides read TGCAGTGCTGGGGGGTGGAGTAGCACAGATACGCAGTATTTT.